Here is one T cell receptor (beta chain) with its context. Its cognate antigen is unknown. TCRdb re-derived calls from the reads in MiXCR, one entry per CDR3 protein. Of approximately 990,000 distinct CDR3 sequences in the sample, around 30% are singletons; the top ten hold around 15%. This record belongs to a study of T cell repertoires in cytomegalovirus infection. V was pared by 5 bases and J by 5 bases, with 8 bases of the junction left unmatched. Germline V gene sequence: CDR1 ENHRY, CDR2 SYGVKD. The CDR3 has 15 amino acids. The rearrangement links TRBV10-3 to TRBJ2-5; 10 positions match TRBD2. The sequence was obtained from a human donor in good health (CMV status not recorded). Some clones in this sample may be carry-over from other donors' samples. Sequencing used cultured CD8+ T cells from PBMCs, obtained from culture after CMV antigen stimulation. This CDR3 is CAISSSGGVDETQYF. Written as DNA, the CDR3 is TGTGCCATCAGTTCTAGCGGGGGAGTCGATGAGACCCAGTACTTC.